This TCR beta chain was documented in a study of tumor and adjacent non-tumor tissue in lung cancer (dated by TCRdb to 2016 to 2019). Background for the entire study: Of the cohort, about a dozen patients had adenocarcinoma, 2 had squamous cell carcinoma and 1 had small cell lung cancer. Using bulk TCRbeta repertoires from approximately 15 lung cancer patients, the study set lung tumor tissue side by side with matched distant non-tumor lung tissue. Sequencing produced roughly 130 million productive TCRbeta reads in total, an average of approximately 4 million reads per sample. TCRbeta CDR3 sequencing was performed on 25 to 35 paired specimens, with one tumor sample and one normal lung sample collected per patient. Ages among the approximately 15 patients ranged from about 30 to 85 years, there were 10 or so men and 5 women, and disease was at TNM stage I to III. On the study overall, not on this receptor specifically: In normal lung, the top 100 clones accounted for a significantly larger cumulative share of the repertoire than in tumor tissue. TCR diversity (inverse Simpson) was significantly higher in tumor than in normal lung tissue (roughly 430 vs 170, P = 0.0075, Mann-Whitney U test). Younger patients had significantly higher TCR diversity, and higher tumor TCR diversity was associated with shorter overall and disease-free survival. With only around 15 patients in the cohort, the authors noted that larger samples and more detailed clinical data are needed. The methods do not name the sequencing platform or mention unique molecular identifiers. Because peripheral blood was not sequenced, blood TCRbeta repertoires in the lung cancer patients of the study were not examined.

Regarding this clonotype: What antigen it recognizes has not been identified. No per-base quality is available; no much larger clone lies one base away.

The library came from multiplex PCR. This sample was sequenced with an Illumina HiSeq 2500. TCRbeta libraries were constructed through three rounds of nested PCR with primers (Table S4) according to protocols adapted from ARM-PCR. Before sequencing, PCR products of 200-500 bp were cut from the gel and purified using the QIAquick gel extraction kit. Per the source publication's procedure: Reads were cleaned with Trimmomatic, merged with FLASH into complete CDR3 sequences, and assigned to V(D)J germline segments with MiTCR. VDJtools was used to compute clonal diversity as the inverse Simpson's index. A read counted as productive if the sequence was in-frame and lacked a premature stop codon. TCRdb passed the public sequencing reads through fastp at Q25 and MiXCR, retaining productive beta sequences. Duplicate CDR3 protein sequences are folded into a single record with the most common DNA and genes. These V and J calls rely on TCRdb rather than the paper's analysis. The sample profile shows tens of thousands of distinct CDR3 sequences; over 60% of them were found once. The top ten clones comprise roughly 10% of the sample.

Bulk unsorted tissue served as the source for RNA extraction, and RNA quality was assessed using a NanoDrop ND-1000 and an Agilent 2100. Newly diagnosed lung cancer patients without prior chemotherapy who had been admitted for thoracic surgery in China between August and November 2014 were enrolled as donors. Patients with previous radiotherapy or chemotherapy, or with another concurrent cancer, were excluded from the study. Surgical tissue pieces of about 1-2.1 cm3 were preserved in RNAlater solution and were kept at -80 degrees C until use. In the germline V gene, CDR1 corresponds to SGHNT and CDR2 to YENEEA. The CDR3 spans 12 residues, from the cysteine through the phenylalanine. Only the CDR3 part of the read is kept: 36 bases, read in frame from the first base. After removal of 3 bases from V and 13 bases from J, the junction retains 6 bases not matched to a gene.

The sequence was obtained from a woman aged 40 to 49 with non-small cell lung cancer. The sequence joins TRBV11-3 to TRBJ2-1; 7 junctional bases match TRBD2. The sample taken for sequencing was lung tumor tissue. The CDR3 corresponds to CASSLGLWDQFF. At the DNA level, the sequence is TGTGCCAGCAGCTTGGGACTATGGGACCAGTTCTTC.